The 26 T cell receptor beta chains below were found in one sample sequenced in a study of CD8+ T cells in alopecia areata. Pooled cells of cutaneous lymph node origin were sorted on CD4, CD8alpha, NKG2D, NKG2ACE and other markers. Sequencing used cDNA as its template, made by extracting RNA and reverse transcribing it. The method was immunoSEQ multiplex PCR; TCRdb's version includes in-frame clones alone and lacks a portion of them. The data show about 6,000 clones, with none appearing a single time. The sequenced sample was CD8+ T cells sorted from a lymph node. The receptors were sampled from a C3H/HeJ mouse with alopecia areata. Mouse strain MHC haplotype: H2-k.

This clone was seen many times. Genes and germline are mouse. The CDR3 end is not reached by the read, which stops 3 residues before it; the germline J gene fills it in. The chain joins TRBV5 to TRBJ1-6; D may be TRBD1 (5 bases). TRBJ1-6 is identified as an open reading frame with a role that is uncertain. Germline CDR1 LGHNA, CDR2 YNLKQL (reference sequence). V was shortened by 4 bases and J by 4 bases, with 8 bases between the two germline ends. The CDR3 covers 14 residues. CDR3 in amino acids: CASSPRQYNSPLYF. The DNA read from the CDR3 is TGTGCCAGCAGCCCCCGACAGTATAATTCGCCC.

Remarks on this clone: At one end, the junction sequence differs from germline, possibly due to a read error. Any gene name here is a mouse gene name. The read stops 4 residues short of the end of the CDR3; the missing end is completed from the germline J gene. The chain has TRBV13-1 and TRBJ1-2; no clear D. This CDR3 has 12 amino acids. CDR1 and CDR2 (germline): NSHNY, SYGAGN. The CDR3: CASSLWGSDYTF. CDR3 bases read: TGTGCTAGCAGTTTATGGGGCTCC.

In this sample, this clone turned up many times. Genes and germline come from the mouse. The CDR3 end is not reached by the read, which stops 4 residues before it; the germline J gene fills it in. This sequence joins TRBV13-3 and TRBJ2-2; TRBD2 matches at 10 bases. The J segment lost 0 bases and the V segment lost 6 bases, leaving 2 bases of the junction unmatched. This CDR3 has 15 amino acids. Germline loops: CDR1 NNHDY, CDR2 SYVADS. The sequenced part of the CDR3 DNA is TGTGCCAGCACCGGACTGGGGGCAAACACCGGG. Protein sequence: CASTGLGANTG. The whole CDR3 region reads CASTGLGANTGQLYF.

Many counts were recorded for this clone. Mouse germline and gene names are used. The CDR3 goes on 4 residues after the read ends, and that part is filled in from the germline J gene. The chain couples TRBV13-1 to TRBJ2-5; no firm D call. Looked up from germline, CDR1 is NSHNY and CDR2 is SYGAGN. CDR3 length: 11 amino acids. The CDR3 DNA, read in part, is TGTGCCAGCAGTGGCAGAGAC. Protein sequence: CASSGRD. The complete CDR3 reads CASSGRDTQYF.

In its sample, this clone was seen many times. The genes and germline here are from mouse. Read sequence stops 4 residues before the CDR3 end, and the germline J gene provides the missing end. V usage is TRBV13-1 and J usage is TRBJ2-4; D is ambiguous. This CDR3 region has 13 residues. CDR1 and CDR2 (germline): NSHNY, SYGAGN. The CDR3 reads CASSDARRNTLYF. CDR3 bases read: TGTGCCAGCAGTGATGCCAGGAGGAAC.

This clone was recorded many times. Mouse gene names and germline throughout. The read finishes 4 residues shy of the CDR3 end, and the germline J gene is used to complete it. J is TRBJ1-1 and V is TRBV5; TRBD1 is a possible D gene (6 bases). This CDR3 spans 14 amino acids. In germline, CDR1 is LGHNA, CDR2 YNLKQL (reference sequence). Trimming removed 4 bases from V and 0 bases from J, with 9 bases in between. The CDR3 sequence: CASSLGQSNTEVFF. The CDR3 bases that were read are TGTGCCAGCAGCCTGGGACAATCAAACACA.

This clone was recorded at least ten times. Gene and germline names: mouse. The covered CDR3 bases are TGTGCCAGCAGTCAGGACAGTCAAGAC. Protein product: CASSQDSQD. The CDR3 as a whole reads CASSQDSQDTQYF. V gene TRBV14 combines with J gene TRBJ2-5; a weak D match, TRBD1 (6 bases). The read falls 4 residues short of the CDR3 end, and the missing part is taken from the germline J gene. Germline V gives CDR1 SGHDT, CDR2 FRDEAV. Between the trimmed V and J ends, which lost 4 bases and 3 bases, there was a span of 9 bases. The CDR3 loop spans 13 amino acids.

This clone was picked up many times. Germline and genes: mouse. From the germline J gene comes the end of the CDR3, since the read stops 4 residues before it. The chain couples TRBV1 to TRBJ2-7; perhaps TRBD2 as D (6 bases). Trimming pared 0 bases from V and 0 bases from J, leaving 9 bases between. The CDR3 extends over 15 amino acids. Germline lookup yields CDR1 NSQYPW and CDR2 LRSPGD (reference sequence). The sequenced part of the CDR3 DNA is TGCACCTGCAGTGCAGATCTGGGGAGCTCCTAT. As protein: CTCSADLGSSY. The whole CDR3 sequence is CTCSADLGSSYEQYF.

In its sample, this clone was seen many times. Gene names are mouse gene names. The read ends 4 residues shy of where the CDR3 ends; the end is completed using the germline J gene. The chain is built from TRBV31 and TRBJ2-3, with a weak D call TRBD2 (6 bases). This CDR3 is built from 15 residues. Looked up from germline, CDR1 is GKSSPN and CDR2 is SITVG. V gave up 3 bases and J gave up 0 bases, with 13 bases separating them. The CDR3 here is CAWSALGSSAETLYF. Partial CDR3 DNA: TGTGCCTGGAGCGCTCTGGGGTCTAGTGCAGAA.

As concerns this clone: The listed genes are named as in mouse. The read finishes 3 residues shy of the CDR3 end, and the germline J gene is used to complete it. This chain joins TRBV13-2 and TRBJ1-6; D is possibly TRBD1 (6 bases). Being an ORF, TRBJ1-6 has a function that is uncertain. The CDR3 has 15 residues. The germline V gene encodes CDR1 NNHNN and CDR2 SYGAGS (reference sequence). V dropped 2 bases and J dropped 3 bases, with 9 bases sitting between them. Incomplete CDR3 DNA: TGTGCCAGCGGTGAAGGGGGGGGCTATAATTCGCCC. Protein product: CASGEGGGYNSP. Given in full, the CDR3 is CASGEGGGYNSPLYF.

This clone was detected ten times or more. Gene names and germline match the mouse. The CDR3 end falls 4 residues outside the read, so it is completed with the germline J gene. The chain joins TRBV13-1 to TRBJ1-1; 10 bases line up with TRBD1. Germline V lookup: CDR1 NSHNY, CDR2 SYGAGN. The CDR3 contains 16 residues. V trimming: 0 bases; J trimming: 1 base; junction bases outside the gene matches: 3. The CDR3: CASSDVDRGGNTEVFF. The part of the CDR3 DNA that was read is TGTGCCAGCAGTGATGTGGACAGGGGGGGAAACACA.

Judged by abundance, this clone is medium-sized. Gene names follow the mouse nomenclature. Coverage ceases 4 residues before the CDR3 finishes, and the germline J gene fills in the end. The chain links TRBV1 to TRBJ2-2; 10 nucleotides agree with TRBD1. V dropped 0 bases and J dropped 3; count of bases not matched to a gene: 4. Germline CDR1 and CDR2: NSQYPW and LRSPGD (reference sequence). This CDR3 has 17 amino acids. This CDR3 is CTCSADPGQGDTGQLYF. Incomplete CDR3 DNA: TGCACCTGCAGTGCAGATCCCGGACAGGGGGACACCGGG. Drawing the rest from reference TRBV1 and TRBJ2-2, the complete variable domain is VTLLEQNPRWRLVPRGQAVNLRCILKNSQYPWMSWYQQDLQKQLQWLFTLRSPGDKEVKSLPGADYLATRVTDTELRLQVANMSQGRTLYCTCSADPGQGDTGQLYFGEGSKLTVL.

This clone was counted ten times or more. The genes are named according to mouse. The read falls 4 residues short of the CDR3 end, and the missing part is taken from the germline J gene. The rearrangement links TRBV1 to TRBJ2-5; TRBD1 matches 7 bases. The junction had 2 bases not matched to a gene; V was cut back by 3 bases and J by 2 bases. Germline CDR1 reads NSQYPW; CDR2 reads LRSPGD (reference sequence). CDR3 length: 14 residues. The CDR3 sequence: CTCSAYRGQDTQYF. The sequenced part of the CDR3 DNA is TGCACCTGCAGTGCGTACAGGGGCCAAGAC.

This clone was detected ten times or more. Gene and germline names: mouse. With the read ending 4 residues before the CDR3 end, the germline J gene is used to fill in that end. The rearrangement uses TRBV17 and TRBJ2-5; 10 nucleotides agree with TRBD1. The CDR3 runs 14 residues. Trimming at V came to 3 bases and at J to 3 bases, leaving 0 bases not matched to a gene. The germline V gene encodes CDR1 MNHDT and CDR2 YYDKIL. CDR3 protein: CASSRDRGQDTQYF. CDR3 DNA, as far as it was read: TGTGCTAGCAGTAGGGACAGGGGGCAAGAC.

This clone is classed as medium-sized. Germline and genes here are mouse. The read ends 4 residues shy of where the CDR3 ends; the end is completed using the germline J gene. The chain combines TRBV16 with TRBJ1-2; the D gene is possibly TRBD1 (5 bases). This CDR3 has 13 residues. V was pared by 0 bases and J by 3 bases, with 5 bases between. Germline V gene sequence: CDR1 SGHSA, CDR2 FRNQAP. The CDR3: CASSLDRDSDYTF. The DNA read from the CDR3 is TGTGCAAGCAGCTTAGACAGGGACTCC.

Only a few counts were recorded for this clone. These gene names are mouse names. The DNA ends 4 residues before the CDR3 does, and the rest of the CDR3 is filled in from the germline J gene. This chain uses TRBV4 with TRBJ2-3, with 7 bases matching TRBD1. The CDR3 is 14 residues long. The ends lost 6 bases at V and 0 bases at J; junction bases unmatched: 3. In germline, CDR1 is LGHDT, CDR2 YNNKQL (reference sequence). CDR3 loop: CASRGQSSAETLYF. CDR3 bases read: TGTGCCAGCAGGGGACAGAGTAGTGCAGAA.

By share, this clone ranks as medium-sized (0.01 to 0.1%). The genes are named according to mouse. The read ends 4 residues early relative to the CDR3; the germline J gene fills the gap. The V gene is TRBV31, the J gene TRBJ2-7, with 11 nucleotides matching TRBD2. V was clipped by 0 bases and J by 3 bases; unmatched bases: 1. Germline CDR1 and CDR2: GKSSPN and SITVG. This CDR3 spans 14 amino acids. The DNA read from the CDR3 is TGTGCCTGGAGTCTGGGACTGGGGGTCTAT. Encoded protein: CAWSLGLGVY. The complete CDR3 sequence is CAWSLGLGVYEQYF.

This clone was seen at least ten times. Germline and genes: mouse. Read sequence stops 4 residues before the CDR3 end, and the germline J gene provides the missing end. The rearrangement uses TRBV13-3 and TRBJ2-7; 12 nucleotides agree with TRBD2. The CDR3 is 14 amino acids. V was pared by 4 bases and J by 3 bases, with 2 bases of the junction left unmatched. The germline gives CDR1 NNHDY, CDR2 SYVADS. CDR3 DNA (partial): TGTGCCAGCAGTTCGGACTGGGGGGGCTAT. This encodes CASSSDWGGY. In full, the CDR3 reads CASSSDWGGYEQYF.

This clone has at least ten counts. The germline and genes are mouse ones. The read falls 4 residues short of the CDR3 end, and the missing part is taken from the germline J gene. Other DNA sequences in this sample translate to the same CDR3. The chain joins TRBV13-1 to TRBJ2-7; D remains unclear. The CDR3 is 12 amino acids. The germline V gene has CDR1 NSHNY and CDR2 SYGAGN. The CDR3 reads CASSDVGYEQYF. The CDR3 bases that were read are TGTGCCAGCAGTGATGTAGGGTAT.

Note on this clone: Here the gene names and germline are mouse. The read is 4 residues too short to cover the CDR3 end, so that end is filled in from the germline J gene. The chain uses TRBV31 and TRBJ2-4; D may be TRBD2 (5 bases). The CDR3 extends over 11 amino acids. Germline CDR1 is GKSSPN and CDR2 is SITVG. V was shortened by 8 bases and J by 1 base, with 7 bases between the two germline ends. The CDR3 bases that were read are TGTGCCAGCTGGGGTCAAAAC. Translating it yields CASWGQN. Given in full, the CDR3 is CASWGQNTLYF.

This clone was recorded many times. The germline and genes are mouse ones. The CDR3 goes on 4 residues after the read ends, and that part is filled in from the germline J gene. The rearrangement links TRBV13-1 to TRBJ2-5; TRBD2 matches 7 bases. In germline, CDR1 is NSHNY, CDR2 SYGAGN. The CDR3 has 14 residues. The CDR3 loop is CASSGGGREDTQYF. The sequenced CDR3 bases are TGTGCCAGCAGTGGGGGGGGAAGGGAAGAC.

Details on this clone: Germline and genes: mouse. The missing CDR3 end, 4 residues past where the read stops, is filled in from the germline J gene. This chain connects TRBV13-3 to TRBJ2-7; a possible D gene is TRBD2 (6 bases). Germline V lookup: CDR1 NNHDY, CDR2 SYVADS. This CDR3 contains 14 residues. The V end was cut by 1 base, the J end by 1 base, with 9 bases between. This chain's CDR3 is CASSDRWGSYEQYF. The part of the CDR3 DNA that was read is TGTGCCAGCAGTGATCGGTGGGGGTCCTAT.

This clone was observed at least ten times. Genes here carry mouse names. The read terminates 4 residues before the CDR3 end, so the remaining end is supplied by the germline J gene. The V and J genes are TRBV5 and TRBJ1-1; D call uncertain. This CDR3 has 14 residues. Germline V gene data show CDR1 as LGHNA and CDR2 as YNLKQL (reference sequence). With 1 base removed from V and 0 bases from J, the gap between germline ends came to 6 bases. The CDR3 reads CASSQAQTNTEVFF. The CDR3 bases that were read are TGTGCCAGCAGCCAAGCCCAGACAAACACA.

By share, this clone counts as large. Gene names follow the mouse nomenclature. CDR3 sequence: CASSDDRGNSDYTF. CDR3 DNA, as far as it was read: TGTGCCAGCAGTGATGACAGGGGAAACTCC. This chain links TRBV13-3 with TRBJ1-2, with 7 bases that match TRBD1. The read halts 4 residues ahead of the CDR3 end, with the missing end drawn from the germline J gene. J lost 1 base, V lost 0 bases, and 0 bases had no gene match. CDR1 and CDR2 from the germline V gene are NNHDY and SYVADS. CDR3 length: 14 amino acids.

With regard to this clone: Gene names and germline match the mouse. The read ends 4 residues early relative to the CDR3; the germline J gene fills the gap. The V call is TRBV13-2, the J call TRBJ2-5; 14 nucleotides align to TRBD2. This CDR3 has 16 residues. Per the germline V gene, CDR1 is NNHNN and CDR2 is SYGAGS (reference sequence). The CDR3 spells CASGAPGLGGPDTQYF. The covered CDR3 bases are TGTGCCAGCGGGGCCCCGGGACTGGGGGGGCCGGAC.

This clone was observed a handful of times. Gene names refer to mouse genes. The sequenced CDR3 bases are TGTGCCAGCGGTGACTGGGGGGGCGGAGCAGAA. As protein: CASGDWGGGAE. The entire CDR3 is CASGDWGGGAETLYF. The V call is TRBV13-2, the J call TRBJ2-3, with 10 bases that match TRBD2. The sequence runs out 4 residues before the end of the CDR3; the remainder is reconstructed from the germline J gene. Losses at the gene ends were 2 bases for V and 3 bases for J; bases not matched to a gene: 3. This CDR3 comprises 15 residues. Germline CDR1 reads NNHNN; CDR2 reads SYGAGS (reference sequence).